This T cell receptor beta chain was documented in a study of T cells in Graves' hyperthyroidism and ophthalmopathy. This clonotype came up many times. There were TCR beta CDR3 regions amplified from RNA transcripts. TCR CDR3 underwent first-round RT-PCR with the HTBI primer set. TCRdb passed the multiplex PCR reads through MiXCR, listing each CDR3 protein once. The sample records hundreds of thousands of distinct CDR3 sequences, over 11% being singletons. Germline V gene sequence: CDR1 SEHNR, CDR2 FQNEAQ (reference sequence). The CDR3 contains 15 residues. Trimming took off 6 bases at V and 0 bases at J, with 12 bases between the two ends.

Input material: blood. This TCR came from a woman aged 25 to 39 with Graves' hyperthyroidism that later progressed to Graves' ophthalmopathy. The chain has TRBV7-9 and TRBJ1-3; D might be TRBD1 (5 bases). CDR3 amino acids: CASSLFRDSGNTIYF. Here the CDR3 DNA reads TGTGCCAGCAGTCTATTCAGGGACTCTGGAAACACCATATATTTT.